A selection of T cell receptor beta chains follows, all from one sample in a study of blood T cell repertoires in COVID-19. The table came from immunoSEQ multiplex PCR; TCRdb's copy has only in-frame clones and leaves some out. The sample carries about 260,000 clones, more than 80% recorded once. What was sequenced was PBMCs or T cells enriched from blood (not recorded which). The receptors derive from a man aged 50-60 years who had been exposed to COVID-19. The CDR3 runs from the conserved cysteine through the conserved F or W. A D gene is named only where the DNA matches it firmly. Clone size is shown for a subset of rows, as once, few, many or a class of expanded clone.

d_call,v_call,clone_size,j_call,cdr3_aa,cdr3_nt
-,TRBV7-9,-,TRBJ1-2,CASSLAVQNYGYTF,TGTGCCAGCAGCTTAGCGGTACAGAACTATGGCTACACCTTC
-,TRBV19,-,TRBJ1-1,CASSISVRAAEAFF,TGTGCCAGTAGTATTAGTGTGAGGGCGGCTGAAGCTTTCTTT
-,TRBV18,once,TRBJ1-6,CASSRNNSPLHF,TGTGCCAGCTCCCGTAATAATTCACCCCTCCACTTT
-,TRBV19,-,TRBJ1-2,CASSPHQGGYTF,TGTGCCAGTAGTCCACACCAGGGCGGCTACACCTTC
-,TRBV5-1,-,TRBJ2-2,CASSLEGTYTGELFF,TGCGCCAGCAGCTTGGAAGGGACATACACCGGGGAGCTGTTTTTT
TRBD1,TRBV9,-,TRBJ2-2,CASSWDSETGELFF,TGTGCCAGCAGCTGGGACAGTGAAACCGGGGAGCTGTTTTTT
-,TRBV24-1,-,TRBJ1-3,CATSDPRGAGNTIYF,TGTGCCACCAGTGACCCCCGGGGGGCTGGAAACACCATATATTTT
-,TRBV2,-,TRBJ1-1,CASRPDRTNTEAFF,TGTGCCAGCAGACCCGACAGGACGAACACTGAAGCTTTCTTT
-,TRBV7-9,-,TRBJ1-5,CASSLVGGNQPQHF,TGTGCCAGCAGCTTAGTGGGAGGCAATCAGCCCCAGCATTTT
-,TRBV7-7,-,TRBJ2-2,CASSPPDSDTGELFF,TGTGCTAGCAGCCCGCCAGATTCCGACACCGGGGAGCTGTTTTTT
TRBD1,TRBV5-1,-,TRBJ1-2,CASSPGDRVYHGYTF,TGCGCCAGCAGCCCTGGGGACAGGGTGTATCATGGCTACACCTTC
TRBD1,TRBV7-2,-,TRBJ1-1,CASSLAGQAGDEAFF,TGTGCCAGCAGCTTAGCGGGACAGGCCGGGGACGAAGCTTTCTTT
-,TRBV28,-,TRBJ1-6,CASSLYGGDSPLHF,TGTGCCAGCAGCTTGTACGGAGGGGATTCACCCCTCCACTTT
TRBD1,TRBV5-1,-,TRBJ1-1,CASSPKGGSDTEAFF,TGCGCCAGCAGCCCAAAAGGGGGCTCGGACACTGAAGCTTTCTTT
TRBD1,TRBV7-3,-,TRBJ2-3,CASSLKDRVTDTQYF,TGTGCCAGCAGCTTAAAGGACAGGGTCACAGATACGCAGTATTTT
TRBD1,TRBV5-5,-,TRBJ1-5,CASSFLDREGQPQHF,TGTGCCAGCAGCTTCCTGGACAGGGAAGGACAGCCCCAGCATTTT
-,TRBV7-8,many,TRBJ1-3,CASSAQHSGSGNTIYF,TGTGCCAGCAGCGCACAACACAGCGGCTCTGGAAACACCATATATTTT